A single sample gave rise to the 18 T cell receptor beta chains below, sequenced in a study of blood T cell repertoires in COVID-19. TCRdb's copy holds only in-frame clones and misses some; the assay was immunoSEQ multiplex PCR. In the table there are around 130,000 clones, roughly 80% of which are singletons. Source material: peripheral blood. Receptors were obtained from a human donor in a cohort sampled during active COVID-19.

The chain combines TRBV14 with TRBJ2-5; TRBD2 matches at 9 bases. The CDR3 is 18 residues long. V shed 4 bases, J shed 5 bases, and the junction held 17 bases outside the gene matches. Germline CDR1 reads SGHDN; CDR2 reads FVKESK. CDR3 amino acids: CASSRTAGGPLGAETQYF. CDR3 nucleotides: TGTGCCAGCAGCCGAACTGCGGGGGGGCCCCTAGGGGCGGAGACCCAGTACTTC.

A single count supports this clone. The chain carries TRBV18 and TRBJ2-3, with D tentatively TRBD1 (5 bases). With 6 bases removed from V and 1 base from J, the gap between germline ends came to 11 bases. The CDR3 runs 14 residues. The germline CDR1 and CDR2 sequences are KGHSH and LQKENI. The CDR3 is CASSLFRGTDTQYF. Written as DNA, the CDR3 is TGTGCCAGCTCCCTCTTCAGGGGCACAGATACGCAGTATTTT.

This clone has just one count. The J gene is TRBJ2-5, the V gene TRBV29-1; 7 bases agree with TRBD1. V was clipped by 7 bases and J by 5 bases; unmatched bases: 10. The CDR3 contains 13 residues. CDR1 and CDR2 from the germline V gene are SQVTM and ANQGSEA. The CDR3 bases are TGCAGCGCCCAAAGACAGGGCTTGGAGACCCAGTACTTC. Protein product: CSAQRQGLETQYF. Supplemented by reference TRBV29-1 and TRBJ2-5, the full variable domain reads SAVISQKPSRDICQRGTSLTIQCQVDSQVTMMFWYRQQPGQSLTLIATANQGSEATYESGFVIDKFPISRPNLTFSTLTVSNMSPEDSSIYLCSAQRQGLETQYFGPGTRLLVL.

This chain uses TRBV9 with TRBJ2-7, with 9 nucleotides matching TRBD2. CDR1 and CDR2 from the germline V gene are SGDLS and YYNGEE. After removal of 2 bases from V and 3 bases from J, the junction contained 3 bases not matched to a gene. The CDR3 has 14 amino acids. CDR3 in DNA: TGTGCCAGCAGCGTGGGGACTAGCTTCTACGAGCAGTACTTC. It specifies CASSVGTSFYEQYF.

V and J are TRBV3-1 (or the pseudogene TRBV3-2) and TRBJ2-5, with a tentative D call TRBD2 (7 bases). Germline V CDR1 and CDR2: LGHDT, YNNKEL (reference sequence). The length of the CDR3 is 17 residues. Trimming left V 3 bases short and J 2 bases short, with 19 bases between. The CDR3 DNA sequence: TGTGCCAGCAGCCAGGGGGGGGCTAGAAGACAACAAGAGACCCAGTACTTC. Translation: CASSQGGARRQQETQYF.

V usage is TRBV19 and J usage is TRBJ1-5; 11 positions agree with TRBD1. Per the germline V gene, CDR1 is LNHDA and CDR2 is SQIVND (reference sequence). The ends lost 5 bases at V and 0 bases at J; junction bases unmatched: 12. This CDR3 spans 19 amino acids. The CDR3 DNA reads as TGTGCCAGTAGTGCGAGGACAGGGGGCGCGACCTATAGCAATCAGCCCCAGCATTTT. Translated, it gives CASSARTGGATYSNQPQHF.

The CDR3 coding sequence is TGCGCCAGCAGCCAAGGACAGGGACGAGAGACCCAGTACTTC. It yields the protein CASSQGQGRETQYF. The V call is TRBV4-1, the J call TRBJ2-5, with 7 bases aligning to TRBD1. J lost 4 bases, V lost 1 base, and 3 bases had no gene match. This CDR3 is built from 14 residues. Looked up from germline, CDR1 is MGHRA and CDR2 is YSYEKL.

This chain connects TRBV19 to TRBJ2-7; the match to TRBD1 covers 8 bases. The V segment lost 5 bases and the J segment 4 bases; nucleotides outside the gene matches: 7. CDR3 size: 14 residues. Germline CDR1 and CDR2: LNHDA and SQIVND (reference sequence). The CDR3 nucleotides are TGTGCCAGTAGTCCCCGGACAGGGAATTACGAGCAGTACTTC. Translated, it gives CASSPRTGNYEQYF.

J is TRBJ2-3 and V is TRBV4-2; D not resolved. CDR1 and CDR2 from the germline V gene are LGHNA and YNFKEQ. CDR3 length: 14 amino acids. V lost 0 bases to trimming and J lost 2 bases, with 6 bases between them. In DNA, the CDR3 is TGTGCCAGCAGCCAAGATGACTTCACAGATACGCAGTATTTT. This gives the protein CASSQDDFTDTQYF.

The gene calls are TRBV5-1 and TRBJ2-7; the match to TRBD1 covers 7 bases. The CDR3 covers 13 residues. V lost 4 bases and J lost 2; bases outside the gene matches: 3. Germline V gives CDR1 SGHRS, CDR2 YFSETQ. CDR3 bases: TGCGCCAGCAGCCGGGGACAGACCTACGAGCAGTACTTC. Protein product: CASSRGQTYEQYF.

The gene calls are TRBV4-1 and TRBJ2-1; 7 nucleotides align to TRBD2. The CDR3 consists of 16 residues. Germline trimming cut 1 base from V and 4 bases from J; bases unmatched to any gene: 7. Germline V gene lookup returns CDR1 MGHRA and CDR2 YSYEKL. CDR3 sequence: CASSQVWLAEYNEQFF. The CDR3 DNA reads as TGCGCCAGCAGCCAAGTGTGGCTAGCGGAGTACAATGAGCAGTTCTTC.

For the CDR3, the DNA is TGTGCCAGCAGCCCCAGCGGAGATACGCAGTATTTT. Its protein product is CASSPSGDTQYF. This chain links TRBV4-2 with TRBJ2-3; possible D gene TRBD2, 5 bases. This CDR3 region has 12 residues. The V gene's germline CDR1 is LGHNA and CDR2 YNFKEQ. Trimming cost V 4 bases and J 5 bases, with 7 bases left between them.

This chain connects TRBV28 to TRBJ1-5, with 7 bases aligning to TRBD1. This CDR3 comprises 14 residues. Germline CDR1 and CDR2: MDHEN and SYDVKM. After removal of 6 bases from V and 6 bases from J, the junction contained 8 bases not matched to a gene. As DNA, the CDR3 is TGTGCCAGCAGGCGGACAGGCTTCGGTCAGCCCCAGCATTTT. Its translation: CASRRTGFGQPQHF.

The J gene is TRBJ1-2, the V gene TRBV6-6; D not resolved. Deletions cut 4 bases from V and 0 bases from J, with 12 bases between. Germline lookup yields CDR1 MNHNY and CDR2 SVGAGI (reference sequence). The CDR3 covers 15 residues. CDR3 sequence (DNA): TGTGCCAGCAGTTCCCCGGGAGGATCTAACTATGGCTACACCTTC. This sequence encodes CASSSPGGSNYGYTF.

This chain uses TRBV24-1 with TRBJ2-1; no firm D call. The CDR3 runs to 15 residues. Trimming left V 7 bases short and J 3 bases short, with 15 bases between. Looked up from germline, CDR1 is KGHDR and CDR2 is SFDVKD. CDR3 bases: TGTGCCACCAGCGGATTTACGGGTAACTACAATGAGCAGTTCTTC. Encoded protein: CATSGFTGNYNEQFF.

The gene calls are TRBV6-5 and TRBJ1-1; TRBD1 matches 7 bases. This CDR3 spans 14 amino acids. Germline V gives CDR1 MNHEY, CDR2 SVGAGI. V shed 7 bases and J 1 base; nucleotides not matched to a gene: 6. The CDR3 loop reads CASKPDRANTEAFF. CDR3 sequence (DNA): TGTGCCAGCAAACCCGACAGGGCGAACACTGAAGCTTTCTTT.

The chain carries TRBV11-2 and TRBJ1-2; possibly TRBD1 for D (5 bases). V shed 1 base and J shed 5 bases, with 14 bases lying between them. The length of the CDR3 is 15 residues. Germline loops: CDR1 SGHAT, CDR2 FQNNGV. The CDR3 protein is CASSLVGGIGYGYTF. Here the CDR3 DNA reads TGTGCCAGCAGCTTAGTGGGGGGTATAGGGTATGGCTACACCTTC.

This clone turned up a few times. This chain links TRBV5-1 with TRBJ1-1; tentative D call: TRBD1 (5 bases). Trimming took 5 bases from V and 4 from J, leaving 15 bases between them. The germline V gene has CDR1 SGHRS and CDR2 YFSETQ. This CDR3 has 14 residues. CDR3 sequence reads: CASSPQGGATEAFF. CDR3 DNA: TGCGCCAGCAGTCCTCAGGGTGGAGCCACTGAAGCTTTCTTT.